This T cell receptor beta chain originates from a study of beta chain features in type 1 diabetes. Study-wide results and limits: TCRB CDR3s from Type 1 diabetes patients were moderately but significantly shorter in all four CD4+ subsets. Diminished insertions and augmented deletions at VDJ junctions characterized type 1 diabetes patients.

The entirety of the isolated RNA underwent reverse transcription, so expressed TCRB transcripts were sequenced. Some clones are missing from TCRdb's copy, which holds only in-frame ones; the method was immunoSEQ multiplex PCR. The sample contains about 250,000 clones, roughly 13% of which appear only once. This clone was detected a few times. As yet, its antigen is unknown. The germline gives CDR1 MNHNY, CDR2 SVGAGI (reference sequence). CDR3 size: 15 residues. J gave up 2 bases and V 10 bases, and 13 bases lay outside the gene matches. The J gene is TRBJ2-7, the V gene TRBV6-6; 8 bases are a match to TRBD2. The TCR originated in a woman between 40 and 50 years old in good health. Sequencing used naive CD4+ T cells from blood. The CDR3 region has the DNA TGTGCCACCCAGGAGCCGGGGGGGCCGACCTACGAGCAGTACTTC. Its protein product is CATQEPGGPTYEQYF.